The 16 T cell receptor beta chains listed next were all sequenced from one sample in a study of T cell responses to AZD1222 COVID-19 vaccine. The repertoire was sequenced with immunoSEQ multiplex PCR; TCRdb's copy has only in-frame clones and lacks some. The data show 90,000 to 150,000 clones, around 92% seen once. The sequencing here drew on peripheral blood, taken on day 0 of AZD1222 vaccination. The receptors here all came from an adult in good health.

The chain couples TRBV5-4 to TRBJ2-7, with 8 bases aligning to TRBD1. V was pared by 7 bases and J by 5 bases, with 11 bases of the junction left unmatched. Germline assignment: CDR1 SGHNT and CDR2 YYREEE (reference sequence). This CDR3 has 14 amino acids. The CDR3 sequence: CASHGDRRRNEQYF. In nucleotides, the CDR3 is TGTGCCAGCCACGGGGACAGGAGGAGGAACGAGCAGTACTTC.

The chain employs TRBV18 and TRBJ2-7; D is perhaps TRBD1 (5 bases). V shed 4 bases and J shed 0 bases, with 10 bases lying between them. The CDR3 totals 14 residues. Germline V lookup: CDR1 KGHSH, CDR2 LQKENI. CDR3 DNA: TGTGCCAGCTCACGACAACAGGACTCCTACGAGCAGTACTTC. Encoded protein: CASSRQQDSYEQYF.

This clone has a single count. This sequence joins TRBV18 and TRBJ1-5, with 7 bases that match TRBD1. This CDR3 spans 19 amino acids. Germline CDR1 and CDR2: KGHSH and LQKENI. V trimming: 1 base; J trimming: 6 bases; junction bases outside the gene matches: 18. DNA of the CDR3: TGTGCCAGCTCACCACGACCTTACGCCACAGGGGAGAAGGGTCAGCCCCAGCATTTT. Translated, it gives CASSPRPYATGEKGQPQHF.

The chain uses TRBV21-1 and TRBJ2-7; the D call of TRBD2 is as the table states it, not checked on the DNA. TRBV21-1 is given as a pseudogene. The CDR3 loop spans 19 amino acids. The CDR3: CASSNVPGLAGCRSYEQYF. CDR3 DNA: TGTGCCAGCAGCAACGTTCCGGGACTAGCGGGGTGTCGCTCCTACGAGCAGTACTTC.

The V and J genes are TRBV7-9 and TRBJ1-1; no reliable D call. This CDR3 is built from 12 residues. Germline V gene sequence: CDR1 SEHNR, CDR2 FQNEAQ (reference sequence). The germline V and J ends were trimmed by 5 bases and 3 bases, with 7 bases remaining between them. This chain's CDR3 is CASSPMDTEAFF. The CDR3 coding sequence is TGTGCCAGCAGCCCAATGGACACTGAAGCTTTCTTT.

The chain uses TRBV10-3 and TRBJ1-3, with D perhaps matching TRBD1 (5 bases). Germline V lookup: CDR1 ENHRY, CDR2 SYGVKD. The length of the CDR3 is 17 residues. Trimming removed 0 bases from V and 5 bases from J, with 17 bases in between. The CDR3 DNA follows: TGTGCCATCAGTGAGTCTCAAGGCCAGGGCTTCAGAAACACCATATATTTT. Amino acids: CAISESQGQGFRNTIYF.

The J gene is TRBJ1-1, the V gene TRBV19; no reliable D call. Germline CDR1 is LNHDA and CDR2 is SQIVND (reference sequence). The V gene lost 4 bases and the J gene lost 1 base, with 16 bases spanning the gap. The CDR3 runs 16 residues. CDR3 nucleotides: TGTGCCAGTAGTACAGCCCTGGTCGGACGGAACACTGAAGCTTTCTTT. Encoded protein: CASSTALVGRNTEAFF. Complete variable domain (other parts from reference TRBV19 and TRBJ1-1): DGGITQSPKYLFRKEGQNVTLSCEQNLNHDAMYWYRQDPGQGLRLIYYSQIVNDFQKGDIAEGYSVSREKKESFPLTVTSAQKNPTAFYLCASSTALVGRNTEAFFGQGTRLTVV.

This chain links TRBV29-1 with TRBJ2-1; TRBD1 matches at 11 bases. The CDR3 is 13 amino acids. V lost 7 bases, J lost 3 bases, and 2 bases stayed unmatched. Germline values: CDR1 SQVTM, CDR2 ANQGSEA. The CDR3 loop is CSGGTGGYNEQFF. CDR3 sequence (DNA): TGCAGCGGAGGGACAGGGGGCTACAATGAGCAGTTCTTC.

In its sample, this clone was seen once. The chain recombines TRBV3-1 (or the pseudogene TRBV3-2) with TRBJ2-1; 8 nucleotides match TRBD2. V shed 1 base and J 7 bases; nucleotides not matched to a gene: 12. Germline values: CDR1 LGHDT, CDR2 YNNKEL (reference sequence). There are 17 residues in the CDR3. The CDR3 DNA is TGTGCCAGCAGCCAAGCCCTTGGGGCGGGAGGTAGTAATGAGCAGTTCTTC. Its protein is CASSQALGAGGSNEQFF.

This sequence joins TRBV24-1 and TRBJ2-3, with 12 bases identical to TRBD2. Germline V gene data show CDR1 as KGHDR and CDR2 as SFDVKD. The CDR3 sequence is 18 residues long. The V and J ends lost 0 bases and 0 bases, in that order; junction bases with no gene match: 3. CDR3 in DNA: TGTGCCACCAGTGATTTGCCTGGGACTAGCGGGAGCACAGATACGCAGTATTTT. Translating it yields CATSDLPGTSGSTDTQYF.

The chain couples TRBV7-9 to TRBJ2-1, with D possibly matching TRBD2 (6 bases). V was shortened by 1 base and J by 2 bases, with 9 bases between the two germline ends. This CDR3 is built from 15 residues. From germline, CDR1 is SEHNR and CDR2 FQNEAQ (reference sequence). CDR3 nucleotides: TGTGCCAGCAGCTTAGAGGGACTCACCTACAATGAGCAGTTCTTC. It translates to CASSLEGLTYNEQFF.

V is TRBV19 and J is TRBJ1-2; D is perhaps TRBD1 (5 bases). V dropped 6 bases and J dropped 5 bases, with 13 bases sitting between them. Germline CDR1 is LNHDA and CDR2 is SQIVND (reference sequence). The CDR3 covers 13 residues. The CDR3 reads CASRPLEGYGYTF. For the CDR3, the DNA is TGTGCCAGTAGACCACTCGAGGGGTATGGCTACACCTTC.

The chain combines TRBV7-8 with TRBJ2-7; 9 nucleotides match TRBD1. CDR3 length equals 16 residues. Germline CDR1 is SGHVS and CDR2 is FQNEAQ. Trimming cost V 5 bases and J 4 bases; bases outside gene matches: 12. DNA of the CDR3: TGTGCCAGCAGCACCCTCGGGGGACAGGGAGGATACGAGCAGTACTTC. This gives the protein CASSTLGGQGGYEQYF.

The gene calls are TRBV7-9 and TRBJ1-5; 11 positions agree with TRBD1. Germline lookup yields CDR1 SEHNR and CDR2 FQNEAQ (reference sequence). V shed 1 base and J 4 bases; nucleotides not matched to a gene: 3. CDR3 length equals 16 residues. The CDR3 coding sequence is TGTGCCAGCAGCTTAGAGGGGACAGGGGGGAATCAGCCCCAGCATTTT. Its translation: CASSLEGTGGNQPQHF.

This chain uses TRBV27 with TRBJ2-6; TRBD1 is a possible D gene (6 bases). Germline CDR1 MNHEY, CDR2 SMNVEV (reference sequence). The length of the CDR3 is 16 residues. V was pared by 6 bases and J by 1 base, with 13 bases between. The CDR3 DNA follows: TGTGCCAGCAGAACAACAGGGCTGTCTGGGGCCAACGTCCTGACTTTC. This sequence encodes CASRTTGLSGANVLTF.

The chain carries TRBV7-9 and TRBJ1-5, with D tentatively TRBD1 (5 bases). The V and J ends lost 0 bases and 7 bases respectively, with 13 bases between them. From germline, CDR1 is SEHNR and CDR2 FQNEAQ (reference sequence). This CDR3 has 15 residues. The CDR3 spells CASSLAGEGIQPQHF. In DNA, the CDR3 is TGTGCCAGCAGCTTAGCAGGGGAGGGTATCCAGCCCCAGCATTTT. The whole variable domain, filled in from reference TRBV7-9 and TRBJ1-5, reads DTGVSQNPRHKITKRGQNVTFRCDPISEHNRLYWYRQTLGQGPEFLTYFQNEAQLEKSRLLSDRFSAERPKGSFSTLEIQRTEQGDSAMYLCASSLAGEGIQPQHFGDGTRLSIL.